This T cell receptor (beta chain) emerged from a study of blood T cell repertoires in COVID-19. Looking at the study overall: Spain, Italy and the United States supplied samples that represented acute and convalescent COVID-19.

The CDR3 covers 14 residues. The germline V gene encodes CDR1 MDHEN and CDR2 SYDVKM. Trimming removed 10 bases from V and 5 bases from J; junction bases left unmatched: 8. Participants spanned ages about 18 to 100 years and resided in 20 to 30 US areas. Participant-reported clinical history was the basis for cohort assignment. Before being deemed recovered, Cohort 3 donors had two negative PCRs, clearance, or symptom resolution. Measured with immunoSEQ multiplex PCR; TCRdb has only the in-frame clones, and not every one. This sample has around 260,000 clones; approximately 83% occur once, and the top ten carry 4.3%.

The TCR sequence derives from a woman aged 25 to 39 who had recovered from COVID-19. The sequenced sample consisted of PBMCs or T cells enriched from blood (not recorded which). The rearrangement joins TRBV28 to TRBJ1-5; TRBD1 aligns across 10 bases. The chain's CDR3 is CANSGTGVYQPQHF. CDR3 nucleotide sequence: TGTGCCAACTCCGGGACAGGGGTATATCAGCCCCAGCATTTT.